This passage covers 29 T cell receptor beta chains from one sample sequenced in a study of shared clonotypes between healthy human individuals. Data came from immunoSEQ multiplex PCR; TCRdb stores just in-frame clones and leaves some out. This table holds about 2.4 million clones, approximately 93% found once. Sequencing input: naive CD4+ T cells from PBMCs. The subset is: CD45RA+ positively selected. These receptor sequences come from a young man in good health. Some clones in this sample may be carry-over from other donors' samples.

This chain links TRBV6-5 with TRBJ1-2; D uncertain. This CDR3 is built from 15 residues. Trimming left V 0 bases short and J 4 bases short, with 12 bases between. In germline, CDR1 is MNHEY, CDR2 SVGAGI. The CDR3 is CASSYSRKGSYGYTF. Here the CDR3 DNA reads TGTGCCAGCAGTTACTCGAGGAAGGGAAGCTATGGCTACACCTTC.

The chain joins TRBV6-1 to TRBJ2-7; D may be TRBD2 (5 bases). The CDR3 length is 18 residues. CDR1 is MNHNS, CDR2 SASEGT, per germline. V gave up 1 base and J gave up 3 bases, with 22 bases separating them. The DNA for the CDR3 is TGTGCCAGCAGTGAAGGGGAGATCGATTTGCGGTTCATCTACGAGCAGTACTTC. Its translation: CASSEGEIDLRFIYEQYF.

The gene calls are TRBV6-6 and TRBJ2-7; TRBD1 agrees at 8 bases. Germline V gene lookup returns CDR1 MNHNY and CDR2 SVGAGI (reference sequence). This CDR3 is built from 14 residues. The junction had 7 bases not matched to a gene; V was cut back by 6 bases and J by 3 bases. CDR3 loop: CASRITGGIYEQYF. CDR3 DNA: TGTGCCAGCAGAATTACAGGGGGAATCTACGAGCAGTACTTC.

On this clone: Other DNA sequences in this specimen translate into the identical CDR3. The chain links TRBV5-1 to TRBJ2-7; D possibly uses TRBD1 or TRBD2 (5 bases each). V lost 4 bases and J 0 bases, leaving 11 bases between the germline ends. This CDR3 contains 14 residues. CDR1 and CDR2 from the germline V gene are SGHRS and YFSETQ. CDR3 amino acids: CASSPGRSSYEQYF. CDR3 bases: TGCGCCAGCAGCCCGGGACGGAGCTCCTACGAGCAGTACTTC.

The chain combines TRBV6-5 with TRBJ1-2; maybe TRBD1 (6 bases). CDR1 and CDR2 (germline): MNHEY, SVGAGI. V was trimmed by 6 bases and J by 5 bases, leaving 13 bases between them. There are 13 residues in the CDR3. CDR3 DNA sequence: TGTGCCAGCAGCCCGGGACACGGATATGGCTACACCTTC. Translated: CASSPGHGYGYTF.

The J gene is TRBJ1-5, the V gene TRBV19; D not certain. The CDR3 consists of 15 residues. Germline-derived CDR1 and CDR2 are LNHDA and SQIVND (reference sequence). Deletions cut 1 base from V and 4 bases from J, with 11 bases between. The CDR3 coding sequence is TGTGCCAGTAGTATAGGGGCCGGGGTGAATCAGCCCCAGCATTTT. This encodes CASSIGAGVNQPQHF.

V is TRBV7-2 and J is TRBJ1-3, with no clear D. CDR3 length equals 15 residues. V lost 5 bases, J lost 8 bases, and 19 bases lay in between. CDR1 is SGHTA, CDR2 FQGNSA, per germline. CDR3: CASSPAGRTGYTIYF. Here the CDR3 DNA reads TGTGCCAGCAGCCCGGCTGGAAGGACGGGGTACACCATATATTTT.

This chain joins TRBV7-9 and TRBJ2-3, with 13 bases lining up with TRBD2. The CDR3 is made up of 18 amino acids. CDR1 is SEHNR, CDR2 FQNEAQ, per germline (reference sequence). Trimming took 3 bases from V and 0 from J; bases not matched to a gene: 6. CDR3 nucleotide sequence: TGTGCCAGCAGCTTGGGACTAGCGGGACTCGGAAGCACAGATACGCAGTATTTT. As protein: CASSLGLAGLGSTDTQYF.

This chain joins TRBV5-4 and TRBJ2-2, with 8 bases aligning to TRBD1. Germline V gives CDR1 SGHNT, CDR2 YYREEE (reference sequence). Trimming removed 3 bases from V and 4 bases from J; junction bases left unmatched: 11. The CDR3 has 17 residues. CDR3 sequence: CASSSITGTGPTGELFF. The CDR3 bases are TGTGCCAGCAGCTCGATAACCGGGACAGGCCCCACCGGGGAGCTGTTTTTT.

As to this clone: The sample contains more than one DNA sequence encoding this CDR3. As DNA, the CDR3 is TGCGCCAGCAGCCTACTGGTACAAGAGACCCAGTACTTC. Translation: CASSLLVQETQYF. The rearrangement links TRBV4-1 to TRBJ2-5; D unclear. The germline V gene has CDR1 MGHRA and CDR2 YSYEKL. V dropped 4 bases and J dropped 2 bases, with 8 bases sitting between them. This CDR3 region has 13 residues.

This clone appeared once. The CDR3 sequence: CASRMAGTGNTIYF. CDR3 DNA: TGTGCCAGCAGGATGGCAGGGACTGGAAACACCATATATTTT. This sequence joins TRBV6-5 and TRBJ1-3; the D gene is possibly TRBD1 (5 bases). Per germline, CDR1 MNHEY and CDR2 SVGAGI. The CDR3 sequence is 14 residues long. V lost 6 bases and J lost 2, with 11 bases in between.

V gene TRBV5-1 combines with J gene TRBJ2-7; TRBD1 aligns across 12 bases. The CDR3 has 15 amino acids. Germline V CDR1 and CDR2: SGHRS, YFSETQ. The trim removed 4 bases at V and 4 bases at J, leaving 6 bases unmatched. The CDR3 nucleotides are TGCGCCAGCAGCGTGGGACAGGGGGCTTGGTACGAGCAGTACTTC. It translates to CASSVGQGAWYEQYF.

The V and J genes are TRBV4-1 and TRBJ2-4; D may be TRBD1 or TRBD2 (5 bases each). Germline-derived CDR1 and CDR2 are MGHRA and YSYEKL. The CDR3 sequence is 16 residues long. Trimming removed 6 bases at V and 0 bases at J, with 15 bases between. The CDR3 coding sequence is TGCGCCAGCAGTACCGGGACGGGTATAGCCAAAAACATTCAGTACTTC. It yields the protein CASSTGTGIAKNIQYF.

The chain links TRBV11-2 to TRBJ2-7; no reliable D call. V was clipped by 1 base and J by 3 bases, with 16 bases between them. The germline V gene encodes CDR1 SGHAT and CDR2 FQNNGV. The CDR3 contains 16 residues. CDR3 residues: CASSLGPSGLVYEQYF. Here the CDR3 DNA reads TGTGCCAGCAGCTTAGGGCCTTCAGGTCTGGTCTACGAGCAGTACTTC.

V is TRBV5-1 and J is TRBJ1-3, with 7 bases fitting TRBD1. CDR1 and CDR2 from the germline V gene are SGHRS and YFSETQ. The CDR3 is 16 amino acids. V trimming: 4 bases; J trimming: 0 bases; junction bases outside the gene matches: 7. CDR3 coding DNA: TGCGCCAGCAGCGCGCAGGGGGTCAGCTCTGGAAACACCATATATTTT. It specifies CASSAQGVSSGNTIYF.

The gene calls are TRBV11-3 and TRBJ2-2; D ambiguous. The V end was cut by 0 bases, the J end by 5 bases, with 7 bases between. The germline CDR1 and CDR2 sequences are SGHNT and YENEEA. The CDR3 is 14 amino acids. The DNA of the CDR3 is TGTGCCAGCAGCTTAGATCGATTGACCGGGGAGCTGTTTTTT. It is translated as CASSLDRLTGELFF.

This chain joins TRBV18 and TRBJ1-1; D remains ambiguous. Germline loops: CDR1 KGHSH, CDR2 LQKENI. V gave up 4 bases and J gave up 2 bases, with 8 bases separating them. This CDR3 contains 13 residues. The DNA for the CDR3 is TGTGCCAGCTCACTAAGACACAACACTGAAGCTTTCTTT. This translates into CASSLRHNTEAFF.

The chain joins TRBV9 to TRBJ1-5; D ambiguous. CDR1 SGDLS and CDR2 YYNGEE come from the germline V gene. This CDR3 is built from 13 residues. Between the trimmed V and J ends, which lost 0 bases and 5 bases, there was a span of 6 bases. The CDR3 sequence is CASSVGTYQPQHF. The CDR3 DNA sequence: TGTGCCAGCAGCGTAGGAACATATCAGCCCCAGCATTTT.

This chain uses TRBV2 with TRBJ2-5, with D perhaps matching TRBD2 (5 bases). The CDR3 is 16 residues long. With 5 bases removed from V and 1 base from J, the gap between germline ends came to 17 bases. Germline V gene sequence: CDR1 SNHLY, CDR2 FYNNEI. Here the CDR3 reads CASSRGSHGVQETQYF. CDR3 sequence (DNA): TGTGCCAGCAGTCGCGGTTCCCACGGGGTCCAAGAGACCCAGTACTTC.

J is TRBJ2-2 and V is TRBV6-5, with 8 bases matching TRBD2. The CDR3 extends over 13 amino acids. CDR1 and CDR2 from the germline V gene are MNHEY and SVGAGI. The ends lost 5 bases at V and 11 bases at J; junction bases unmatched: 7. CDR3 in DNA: TGTGCCAGCAGTCGGGGGGGCCGGGGCGAGCTGTTTTTT. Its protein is CASSRGGRGELFF.

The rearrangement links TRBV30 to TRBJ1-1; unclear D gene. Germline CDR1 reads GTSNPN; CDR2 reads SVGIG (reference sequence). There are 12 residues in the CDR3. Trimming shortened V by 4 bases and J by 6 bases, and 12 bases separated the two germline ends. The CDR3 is CAWTPLDAEAFF. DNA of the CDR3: TGTGCCTGGACCCCCCTAGACGCTGAAGCTTTCTTT.

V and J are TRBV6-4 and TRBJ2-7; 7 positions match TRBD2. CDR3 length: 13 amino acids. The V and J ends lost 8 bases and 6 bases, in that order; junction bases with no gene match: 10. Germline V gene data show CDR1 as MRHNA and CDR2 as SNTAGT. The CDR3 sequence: CASSRTRDSEQYF. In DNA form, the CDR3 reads TGTGCCAGCTCTCGGACTAGAGACAGCGAGCAGTACTTC.

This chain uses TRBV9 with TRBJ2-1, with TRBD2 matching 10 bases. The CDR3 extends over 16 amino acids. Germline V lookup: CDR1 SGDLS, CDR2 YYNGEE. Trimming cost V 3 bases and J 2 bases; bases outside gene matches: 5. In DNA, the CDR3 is TGTGCCAGCAGCGGTGGGACTAGCGTAACCTACAATGAGCAGTTCTTC. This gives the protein CASSGGTSVTYNEQFF.

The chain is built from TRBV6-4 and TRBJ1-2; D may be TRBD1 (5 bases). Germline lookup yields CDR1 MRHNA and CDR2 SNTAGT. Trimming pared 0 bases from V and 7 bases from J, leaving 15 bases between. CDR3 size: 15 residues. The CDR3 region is CASSDSVWGRGGYTF. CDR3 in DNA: TGTGCCAGCAGTGACTCGGTTTGGGGACGGGGTGGCTACACCTTC.

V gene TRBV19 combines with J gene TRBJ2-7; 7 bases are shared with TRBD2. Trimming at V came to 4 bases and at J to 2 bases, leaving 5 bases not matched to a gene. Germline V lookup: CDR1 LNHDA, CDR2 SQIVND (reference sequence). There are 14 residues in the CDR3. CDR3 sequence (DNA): TGTGCCAGTAGTACAGCGGGACCCCCCTACGAGCAGTACTTC. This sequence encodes CASSTAGPPYEQYF.

This CDR3 reads CASSSFQGYEQYF. CDR3 nucleotide sequence: TGTGCCAGCAGCTCTTTCCAGGGTTACGAGCAGTACTTC. The V and J genes are TRBV7-9 and TRBJ2-7, with TRBD1 as a possible D gene (5 bases). Trimming stripped 4 bases from V and 4 bases from J, with 11 bases between. This CDR3 has 13 residues. Germline V gives CDR1 SEHNR, CDR2 FQNEAQ (reference sequence).

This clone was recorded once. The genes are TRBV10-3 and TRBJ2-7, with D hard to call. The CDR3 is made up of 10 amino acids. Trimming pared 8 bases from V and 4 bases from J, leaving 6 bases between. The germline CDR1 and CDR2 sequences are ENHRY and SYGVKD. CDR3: CAIGEYEQYF. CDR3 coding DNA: TGTGCCATCGGCGAATACGAGCAGTACTTC.

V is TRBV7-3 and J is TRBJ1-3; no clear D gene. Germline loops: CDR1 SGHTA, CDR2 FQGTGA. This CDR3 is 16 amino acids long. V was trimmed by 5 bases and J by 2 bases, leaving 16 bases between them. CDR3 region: CASSTGPLHAGNTIYF. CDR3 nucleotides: TGTGCCAGCAGCACGGGTCCACTGCACGCTGGAAACACCATATATTTT.

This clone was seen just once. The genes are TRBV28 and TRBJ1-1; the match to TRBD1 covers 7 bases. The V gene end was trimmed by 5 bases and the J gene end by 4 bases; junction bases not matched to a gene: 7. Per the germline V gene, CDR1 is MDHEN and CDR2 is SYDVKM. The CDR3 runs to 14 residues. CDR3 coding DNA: TGTGCCAGCAGTCCCCCCGACAGGGCCACTGAAGCTTTCTTT. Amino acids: CASSPPDRATEAFF.